Listed here are 19 T cell receptor beta chains from one sample, sequenced in a study of blood T cells in healthy people across ages. Next came a second PCR, run for roughly 6 to 11 cycles, which used a sample-barcoded 5' primer along with a J-beta primer mix. Each CDR3 protein is one row after TCRdb ran MiXCR on the 5' RACE reads. The sample has roughly 1.5 million distinct CDR3 sequences, about 42% seen once. Sequenced input: blood. These receptors all come from a young woman in good health.

The chain carries TRBV7-9 and TRBJ1-4; D is possibly TRBD1 (5 bases). This CDR3 is 15 amino acids long. Germline CDR1 SEHNR, CDR2 FQNEAQ (reference sequence). Trimming left V 7 bases short and J 8 bases short, with 20 bases between. The CDR3 coding sequence is TGTGCCAGCAACTCGTATCTAGGGGATGACGAAAAACTGTTTTTT. It codes for CASNSYLGDDEKLFF.

The chain couples TRBV5-1 to TRBJ2-3; D is perhaps TRBD2 (6 bases). Germline-derived CDR1 and CDR2 are SGHRS and YFSETQ. V lost 7 bases and J 0 bases, leaving 18 bases between the germline ends. This CDR3 contains 16 residues. This chain's CDR3 is CASHQPPGTSTDTQYF. The DNA of the CDR3 is TGCGCCAGCCACCAACCTCCGGGGACTAGCACAGATACGCAGTATTTT.

The V and J genes are TRBV7-2 and TRBJ1-3, with D uncertain. The CDR3 consists of 14 residues. The germline CDR1 and CDR2 sequences are SGHTA and FQGNSA. V shed 4 bases and J shed 4 bases, with 11 bases lying between them. The DNA for the CDR3 is TGTGCCAGCAGCTCTCCGGCGGCGGGAAACACCATATATTTT. The encoded protein is CASSSPAAGNTIYF.

Concerning this clonotype itself: Since a much larger clone is just one base distant, this may be a read error. V and J are TRBV2 and TRBJ2-5; no clear D. This CDR3 has 13 amino acids. In germline, CDR1 is SNHLY, CDR2 FYNNEI. The DNA of the CDR3 is TGTGCCAGCACGGAGCTATCACAAGAGGCCCAGTACTTC. This translates into CASTELSQEAQYF.

This clonotype appeared a few times. CDR3 residues: CASSPGSLRGEQYF. DNA of the CDR3: TGTGCCAGCAGCCCCGGATCACTGAGGGGCGAGCAGTACTTC. The chain uses TRBV12-3 or TRBV12-4 and TRBJ2-7; D tentatively reads TRBD1 or TRBD2 (5 bases each). V was cut by 6 bases and J by 6 bases, with 18 bases left in between. The CDR3 loop spans 14 amino acids.

The V call is TRBV6-5, the J call TRBJ2-7, with D perhaps matching TRBD1 or TRBD2 (5 bases each). Near its end, the DNA agrees better with TRBJ2-5, so the J call may be wrong. Germline-derived CDR1 and CDR2 are MNHEY and SVGAGI. This CDR3 is 13 amino acids long. The CDR3 loop reads CASRPTGPETQYF. The CDR3 coding sequence is TGTGCCAGCAGACCCACGGGGCCGGAGACCCAGTACTTC.

This clonotype was detected only a few times. The chain links TRBV6-2 or TRBV6-3 to TRBJ2-1, with D possibly being TRBD1 (5 bases). Germline V gene lookup returns CDR1 MNHEY and CDR2 SVGEGT. The CDR3 covers 14 residues. V was cut by 2 bases and J by 8 bases, with 13 bases left in between. In nucleotides, the CDR3 is TGTGCCAGCAGTTACGGACATAGGTCGGATGAGCAGTTCTTC. It codes for CASSYGHRSDEQFF.

This clonotype came up a few times. The rearrangement joins TRBV7-2 to TRBJ2-3; D is perhaps TRBD2 (6 bases). CDR1 is SGHTA and CDR2 is FQGNSA in the germline V gene. V gave up 6 bases and J gave up 1 base, with 14 bases separating them. This CDR3 is 15 amino acids long. The CDR3 loop reads CASSIGGIGTDTQYF. The CDR3 DNA reads TGTGCCAGCAGTATAGGCGGGATAGGCACAGATACGCAGTATTTT. The whole variable domain, remainder taken from reference TRBV7-2 and TRBJ2-3, is GAGVSQSPSNKVTEKGKDVELRCDPISGHTALYWYRQSLGQGLEFLIYFQGNSAPDKSGLPSDRFSAERTGGSVSTLTIQRTQQEDSAVYLCASSIGGIGTDTQYFGPGTRLTVL.

The chain recombines TRBV13 with TRBJ2-7; D remains ambiguous. The CDR3 sequence is 14 residues long. Trimming shortened V by 1 base and J by 2 bases, and 9 bases separated the two germline ends. Germline values: CDR1 PRHDT, CDR2 FYEKMQ (reference sequence). The CDR3 reads CASSLVGVTYEQYF. The DNA for the CDR3 is TGTGCCAGCAGCTTAGTTGGGGTAACCTACGAGCAGTACTTC. The whole variable domain, filled in from reference TRBV13 and TRBJ2-7, reads AAGVIQSPRHLIKEKRETATLKCYPIPRHDTVYWYQQGPGQDPQFLISFYEKMQSDKGSIPDRFSAQQFSDYHSELNMSSLELGDSALYFCASSLVGVTYEQYFGPGTRLTVT.

This clonotype turned up a few times. The chain combines TRBV7-9 with TRBJ1-2; D unclear. From germline, CDR1 is SEHNR and CDR2 FQNEAQ (reference sequence). The ends were cut back, 2 bases at V and 4 bases at J, with 17 bases in the middle. The CDR3 is made up of 16 amino acids. CDR3 loop: CASSLLVEGNRYGYTF. In DNA, the CDR3 is TGTGCCAGCAGCTTACTCGTGGAGGGAAATCGCTATGGCTACACCTTC. Looking up the rest from reference TRBV7-9 and TRBJ1-2 gives the full variable domain: DTGVSQNPRHKITKRGQNVTFRCDPISEHNRLYWYRQTLGQGPEFLTYFQNEAQLEKSRLLSDRFSAERPKGSFSTLEIQRTEQGDSAMYLCASSLLVEGNRYGYTFGSGTRLTVV.

This clonotype came up a few times. The chain combines TRBV5-1 with TRBJ2-4; 10 bases are shared with TRBD2. CDR1 and CDR2 (germline): SGHRS, YFSETQ. The V and J ends lost 4 bases and 0 bases, in that order; junction bases with no gene match: 13. CDR3 length: 19 amino acids. This chain's CDR3 is CASSAGLAEQPLAKNIQYF. The CDR3 DNA reads as TGCGCCAGCAGCGCTGGACTAGCGGAGCAGCCTCTAGCCAAAAACATTCAGTACTTC. The complete variable domain, with remaining parts taken from reference TRBV5-1 and TRBJ2-4, reads KAGVTQTPRYLIKTRGQQVTLSCSPISGHRSVSWYQQTPGQGLQFLFEYFSETQRNKGNFPGRFSGRQFSNSRSEMNVSTLELGDSALYLCASSAGLAEQPLAKNIQYFGAGTRLSVL.

The chain employs TRBV6-2 or TRBV6-3 and TRBJ2-5, with 12 bases aligning to TRBD2. The CDR3 loop spans 18 amino acids. Germline V lookup: CDR1 MNHEY, CDR2 SVGEGT. Trimming removed 6 bases from V and 11 bases from J; junction bases left unmatched: 22. The CDR3 DNA reads TGTGCCAGCAGCAACCAATCCCTAGCGGGAGGGCCCGGGAATGAGCAGTACTTC. Its translation is CASSNQSLAGGPGNEQYF.

In its sample, this clonotype was seen a few times. This chain links TRBV5-1 with TRBJ1-2; D gene unclear. Germline CDR1 reads SGHRS; CDR2 reads YFSETQ. The CDR3 covers 14 residues. V lost 8 bases and J lost 0, with 14 bases in between. The CDR3 nucleotides are TGCGCCAGTGGCCCGTATGGCTCTAACTATGGCTACACCTTC. Its protein product is CASGPYGSNYGYTF.

The genes are TRBV7-9 and TRBJ1-1; maybe TRBD1 (5 bases). Trimming cost V 3 bases and J 0 bases, with 17 bases left between them. CDR1 is SEHNR and CDR2 is FQNEAQ in the germline V gene (reference sequence). The CDR3 extends over 17 amino acids. CDR3 amino acids: CASSFLVGGDLNTEAFF. Written as DNA, the CDR3 is TGTGCCAGCAGCTTCCTCGTGGGTGGGGACCTGAACACTGAAGCTTTCTTT. The full variable domain, its missing parts supplied by reference TRBV7-9 and TRBJ1-1, is DTGVSQNPRHKITKRGQNVTFRCDPISEHNRLYWYRQTLGQGPEFLTYFQNEAQLEKSRLLSDRFSAERPKGSFSTLEIQRTEQGDSAMYLCASSFLVGGDLNTEAFFGQGTRLTVV.

The table lists this clonotype with a few counts. The rearrangement links TRBV20-1 to TRBJ2-1; no reliable D call. Trimming removed 7 bases from V and 4 bases from J, with 8 bases in between. The CDR3 contains 11 residues. Germline assignment: CDR1 DFQATT and CDR2 SNEGSKA (reference sequence). CDR3 sequence: CSGDGYNEQFF. In nucleotides, the CDR3 is TGCAGTGGCGACGGGTACAATGAGCAGTTCTTC.

This clonotype was seen once. The chain recombines TRBV4-1 with TRBJ1-5; 8 nucleotides align to TRBD1. J was trimmed by 9 bases and V by 7 bases; bases with no gene match: 5. CDR3 size: 12 residues. The germline gives CDR1 MGHRA, CDR2 YSYEKL. CDR3 sequence reads: CASIRGRGPQHF. Here the CDR3 DNA reads TGCGCCAGCATCAGGGGGCGAGGGCCCCAGCATTTT.

The chain carries TRBV20-1 and TRBJ1-1; D might be TRBD1 (5 bases). The CDR3 runs to 14 residues. CDR1 is DFQATT, CDR2 SNEGSKA, per germline (reference sequence). V lost 6 bases and J 5 bases, leaving 19 bases between the germline ends. The CDR3 nucleotides read TGCAGTGCCCACCGAGGGGTTGGTGGGACTGAAGCTTTCTTT. The encoded protein is CSAHRGVGGTEAFF.

The CDR3 region is CAHSWGNEQFF. CDR3 sequence (DNA): TGTGCCCACAGCTGGGGGAATGAGCAGTTCTTC. The chain is built from TRBV12-3 or TRBV12-4 and TRBJ2-1; TRBD1 or TRBD2 may be the D gene (5 bases each). CDR3 length equals 11 residues. Between the trimmed V and J ends, which lost 11 bases and 7 bases, there was a span of 12 bases.

The genes are TRBV20-1 and TRBJ2-1, with a weak D call TRBD2 (6 bases). Deletions cut 1 base from V and 7 bases from J, with 11 bases between. The germline V gene encodes CDR1 DFQATT and CDR2 SNEGSKA (reference sequence). The CDR3 loop spans 13 amino acids. The CDR3 is CSARANSGNEQFF. The CDR3 bases are TGCAGTGCTAGAGCGAATAGCGGAAATGAGCAGTTCTTC.